The entry that follows covers one TCR beta chain sequence. As yet, its antigen is unknown. This sample is part of a study of cytomegalovirus exposure and HLA in healthy donors. Looking at the study overall: The study placed less than 90% of its approximately 430 genotyped donors in the Caucasian-associated ancestry cluster.

Germline CDR1 and CDR2: SGHRS and YFSETQ. The CDR3 length is 14 residues. J gave up 6 bases and V 2 bases, and 6 bases lay outside the gene matches. Findings and limits, study-wide: Other equally common chains were less clonally expanded than HLA-associated TCR beta chains, a later analysis showed.

The primer mix had 60 Vbeta and 13 Jbeta primers. Generated by immunoSEQ multiplex PCR, the TCRdb table keeps only in-frame clones and is missing some. The sample consists of 150,000 to 200,000 clones, about 80% of them appearing once. Though probably carrying unrecorded immune exposures, donors were nominally healthy at sampling. The specimen was PBMCs. The rearrangement uses TRBV5-1 and TRBJ2-7; 9 bases map to TRBD1. The TCR was taken from a man aged 25-45 years in good health and CMV-seronegative. The CDR3 reads CASSFWDRESEQYF. Here the CDR3 DNA reads TGCGCCAGCAGCTTTTGGGACAGGGAGTCCGAGCAGTACTTC.